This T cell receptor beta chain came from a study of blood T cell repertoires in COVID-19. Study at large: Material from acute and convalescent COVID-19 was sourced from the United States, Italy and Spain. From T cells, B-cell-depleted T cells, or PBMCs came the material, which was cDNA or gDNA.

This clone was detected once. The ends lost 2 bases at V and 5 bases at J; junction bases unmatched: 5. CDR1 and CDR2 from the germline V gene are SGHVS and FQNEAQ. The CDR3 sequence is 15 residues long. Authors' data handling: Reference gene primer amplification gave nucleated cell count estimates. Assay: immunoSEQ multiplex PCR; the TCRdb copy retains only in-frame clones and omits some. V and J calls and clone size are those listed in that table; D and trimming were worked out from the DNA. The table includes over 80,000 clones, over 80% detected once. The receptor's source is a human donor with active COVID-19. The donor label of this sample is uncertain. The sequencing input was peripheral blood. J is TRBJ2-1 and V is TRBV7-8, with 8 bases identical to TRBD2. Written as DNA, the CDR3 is TGTGCCAGCAGCTTAAAAGCGGGGGAGAACAATGAGCAGTTCTTC. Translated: CASSLKAGENNEQFF.